The subject of this entry is one T cell receptor (beta chain). These data belong to a study of blood T cell repertoires in COVID-19. V lost 3 bases and J lost 4; bases outside the gene matches: 4. Germline values: CDR1 LNHDA, CDR2 SQIVND (reference sequence). The CDR3 length is 15 residues. The table came from immunoSEQ multiplex PCR; TCRdb's copy has only in-frame clones and leaves some out. The profile shows just over 300,000 clones, roughly 90% of them singletons. The clonotype originates from a woman aged 25 to 39 with COVID-19, enrolled during active disease. The sample was peripheral blood. V usage is TRBV19 and J usage is TRBJ1-1, with 11 bases aligning to TRBD1. The CDR3 loop is CASSIRDRGSTEAFF. In DNA form, the CDR3 reads TGTGCCAGTAGTATCCGGGACAGGGGGTCCACTGAAGCTTTCTTT.